This T cell receptor beta chain originates from a study of cytomegalovirus exposure and HLA in healthy donors. The wider study: From roughly 180 million T cells, an earlier analysis saw 120 million or so unique TCR beta sequences. Study findings and constraints: High sensitivity and specificity were reportedly achieved when the classifier diagnosed cytomegalovirus status. A missense variant in DCLRE1C was later tied to TCR beta V- and J-gene trimming. Relative to the approximately 680-donor mean, N-insertions were reportedly fewer in an Asian-associated ancestry cluster in a later analysis.

Of note for this clone: Antigen unknown.

The PCR contained 60 Vbeta and 13 Jbeta primers. Using immunoSEQ multiplex PCR, the repertoire was profiled, and TCRdb retains in-frame clones only, with some absent. This sample's table reports about 40,000 clones. Germline values: CDR1 SGHNT, CDR2 YENEEA. The CDR3 spans 16 residues. V dropped 1 base and J dropped 0 bases, with 10 bases sitting between them. J is TRBJ1-3 and V is TRBV11-3; no clear D gene. Sequencing used PBMCs. The TCR originated in a woman aged 25 to 45 in good health and CMV-seronegative. CDR3 in DNA: TGTGCCAGCAGCTTAGTCCGGGTTAACTCTGGAAACACCATATATTTT. The encoded protein is CASSLVRVNSGNTIYF.